The 20 T cell receptor beta chains reported below all come from one sample, sequenced in a study of control samples from healthy donors and cancer patients. Here immunoSEQ multiplex PCR was the method, and the copy in TCRdb shows in-frame clones only, minus some. The sample holds fewer than 200,000 clones; about 93% are singletons and the top ten take about 1.6%. Sequenced input: blood. Receptor source: a man in his late teens or twenties in good health.

This chain links TRBV25-1 with TRBJ2-5; TRBD1 is a possible D gene (5 bases). The CDR3 spans 13 residues. Germline CDR1 is MGHDK and CDR2 is SYGVNS. V was clipped by 3 bases and J by 4 bases, with 9 bases between them. The CDR3 protein is CASSESQGETQYF. In DNA form, the CDR3 reads TGTGCCAGCAGTGAGTCCCAGGGAGAGACCCAGTACTTC.

The V call is TRBV18, the J call TRBJ1-1, with TRBD1 matching 7 bases. Germline assignment: CDR1 KGHSH and CDR2 LQKENI. Trimming removed 5 bases from V and 3 bases from J; junction bases left unmatched: 9. CDR3 length equals 15 residues. The CDR3 loop is CASSIATGEDTEAFF. The CDR3 DNA reads TGTGCCAGCTCAATAGCAACAGGGGAAGACACTGAAGCTTTCTTT.

V gene TRBV6-2 or TRBV6-3 combines with J gene TRBJ1-1, with 9 bases matching TRBD1. V trimming: 6 bases; J trimming: 5 bases; junction bases outside the gene matches: 10. The CDR3 runs to 15 residues. Germline CDR1 is MNHEY and CDR2 is SVGEGT. CDR3 sequence reads: CASSPPGQGITEAFF. CDR3 nucleotide sequence: TGTGCCAGCAGCCCCCCGGGACAGGGAATTACTGAAGCTTTCTTT.

In its sample, this clone was seen once. The chain combines TRBV5-1 with TRBJ2-1; D is ambiguous. Germline CDR1 reads SGHRS; CDR2 reads YFSETQ. This CDR3 spans 13 amino acids. The V gene lost 0 bases and the J gene lost 3 bases, with 4 bases spanning the gap. The CDR3 DNA reads as TGCGCCAGCAGCTTGGGCAGCTACAATGAGCAGTTCTTC. Protein product: CASSLGSYNEQFF.

The V call is TRBV30, the J call TRBJ2-7; D remains unclear. The CDR3 extends over 13 amino acids. CDR1 and CDR2 from the germline V gene are GTSNPN and SVGIG (reference sequence). V was trimmed by 0 bases and J by 0 bases, leaving 6 bases between them. Written as DNA, the CDR3 is TGTGCCTGGAGTGTACGTGACTCCTACGAGCAGTACTTC. As protein: CAWSVRDSYEQYF.

This clone was detected once. The junction and the germline gene differ at one end; a read error may be behind it. The CDR3 sequence: CASSPRGGATNTQYF. As DNA, the CDR3 is TGTGCCAGCAGTCCCCGGGGGGGGGCCACAAATACGCAGTATTTT. The chain links TRBV28 to TRBJ2-3; 8 positions agree with TRBD2. The CDR3 consists of 15 residues. CDR1 is MDHEN and CDR2 is SYDVKM in the germline V gene.

The chain joins TRBV6-5 to TRBJ2-1; TRBD1 agrees at 7 bases. The V segment lost 6 bases and the J segment 6 bases; nucleotides outside the gene matches: 8. CDR3 length: 14 residues. The germline CDR1 and CDR2 sequences are MNHEY and SVGAGI. The CDR3 DNA follows: TGTGCCAGCAGAAACAGGGGTTTCGTCAATGAGCAGTTCTTC. Its protein is CASRNRGFVNEQFF.

The rearrangement uses TRBV2 and TRBJ1-4; 7 bases line up with TRBD1. CDR3 length equals 14 residues. CDR1 SNHLY and CDR2 FYNNEI come from the germline V gene. The trim removed 4 bases at V and 4 bases at J, leaving 3 bases unmatched. CDR3 sequence (DNA): TGTGCCAGCAGTGGGACAGGTGGTAATGAAAAACTGTTTTTT. Translation gives CASSGTGGNEKLFF.

This clone was seen a single time. V gene TRBV30 combines with J gene TRBJ1-2; D is uncertain. V gave up 2 bases and J gave up 6 bases, with 7 bases separating them. Germline values: CDR1 GTSNPN, CDR2 SVGIG (reference sequence). There are 11 residues in the CDR3. CDR3 sequence: CAWSRANGYTF. In DNA, the CDR3 is TGTGCCTGGAGTAGGGCAAATGGCTACACCTTC.

This clone was found once. The V gene is TRBV27, the J gene TRBJ2-7, with 9 nucleotides matching TRBD1. Germline CDR1 reads MNHEY; CDR2 reads SMNVEV (reference sequence). The length of the CDR3 is 15 residues. V lost 5 bases, J lost 6 bases, and 11 bases stayed unmatched. The CDR3 nucleotides read TGTGCCAGCAGTACCCGACAGGGGGGGATCCGCGAGCAGTACTTC. Protein: CASSTRQGGIREQYF.

The chain joins TRBV30 to TRBJ1-1; 8 nucleotides agree with TRBD1. Germline values: CDR1 GTSNPN, CDR2 SVGIG (reference sequence). CDR3 length: 15 amino acids. V was pared by 3 bases and J by 2 bases, with 8 bases of the junction left unmatched. DNA for the CDR3: TGTGCCTGGAGCCCAGGGGGCAGTCGTAACACTGAAGCTTTCTTT. Translating it yields CAWSPGGSRNTEAFF.

The rearrangement joins TRBV25-1 to TRBJ2-2, with D maybe TRBD1 (6 bases). Germline V lookup: CDR1 MGHDK, CDR2 SYGVNS. V lost 1 base, J lost 6 bases, and 9 bases lay in between. The CDR3 consists of 14 residues. CDR3: CASSEWGPSGELFF. CDR3 nucleotides: TGTGCCAGCAGTGAATGGGGGCCGTCCGGGGAGCTGTTTTTT. Drawing the rest from reference TRBV25-1 and TRBJ2-2, the complete variable domain is EADIYQTPRYLVIGTGKKITLECSQTMGHDKMYWYQQDPGMELHLIHYSYGVNSTEKGDLSSESTVSRIRTEHFPLTLESARPSHTSQYLCASSEWGPSGELFFGEGSRLTVL.

The chain carries TRBV28 and TRBJ2-7; TRBD1 might be the D (6 bases). Germline V gives CDR1 MDHEN, CDR2 SYDVKM. The CDR3 totals 14 residues. Trimming shortened V by 4 bases and J by 4 bases, and 14 bases separated the two germline ends. CDR3 in DNA: TGTGCCAGCAGTTCCCCTGGACAGAAATACGAGCAGTACTTC. Its protein is CASSSPGQKYEQYF.

The gene calls are TRBV13 and TRBJ2-7; D may correspond to TRBD1 or TRBD2 (5 bases each). Between the trimmed V and J ends, which lost 2 bases and 6 bases, there was a span of 17 bases. The CDR3 length is 15 residues. Germline assignment: CDR1 PRHDT and CDR2 FYEKMQ (reference sequence). The CDR3 nucleotides read TGTGCCAGCAGCTTATCGCGGGCCAGGGAAGGCGAGCAGTACTTC. Amino acids: CASSLSRAREGEQYF.

This clone was seen only once. This chain links TRBV30 with TRBJ1-1; D is unresolved. CDR3 length: 11 amino acids. The germline CDR1 and CDR2 sequences are GTSNPN and SVGIG (reference sequence). V lost 3 bases to trimming and J lost 0 bases, with 2 bases between them. CDR3 nucleotide sequence: TGTGCCTGGAGGTTGAACACTGAAGCTTTCTTT. Amino acid sequence: CAWRLNTEAFF.

J is TRBJ2-2 and V is TRBV19, with D possibly matching TRBD2 (6 bases). The CDR3 extends over 16 amino acids. The V gene's germline CDR1 is LNHDA and CDR2 SQIVND (reference sequence). With 7 bases removed from V and 1 base from J, the gap between germline ends came to 16 bases. CDR3 protein: CASTLLGLLNTGELFF. CDR3 DNA: TGTGCCAGTACTCTCTTGGGACTCCTGAACACCGGGGAGCTGTTTTTT.

This chain connects TRBV25-1 to TRBJ1-2; 8 nucleotides align to TRBD1. Trimming took 7 bases from V and 4 from J; bases not matched to a gene: 8. The CDR3 length is 14 residues. Germline loops: CDR1 MGHDK, CDR2 SYGVNS. CDR3 loop: CASTTGTGIYGYTF. For the CDR3, the DNA is TGTGCCAGCACCACCGGGACAGGAATCTATGGCTACACCTTC.

The CDR3 DNA follows: TGTGCCAGCAGCTCCCGGAGGGAGGGAACTGAAGCTTTCTTT. Its protein product is CASSSRREGTEAFF. The V call is TRBV5-4, the J call TRBJ1-1, with no clear D. V lost 3 bases and J lost 5, with 14 bases in between. The CDR3 covers 14 residues. Germline assignment: CDR1 SGHNT and CDR2 YYREEE (reference sequence).

This chain connects TRBV28 to TRBJ2-7, with TRBD1 as a possible D gene (6 bases). This CDR3 region has 16 residues. The V end lost 6 bases, the J end lost 0 bases, and 18 bases lay between the germline ends. The germline V gene has CDR1 MDHEN and CDR2 SYDVKM. The CDR3: CASRSVDRRNSYEQYF. DNA of the CDR3: TGTGCCAGCAGGTCTGTTGACAGGCGAAACTCCTACGAGCAGTACTTC.

The chain recombines TRBV7-2 with TRBJ2-1; unclear D gene. Germline CDR1 and CDR2: SGHTA and FQGNSA. Trimming shortened V by 1 base and J by 8 bases, and 6 bases separated the two germline ends. The CDR3 runs to 12 residues. The CDR3 region has the DNA TGTGCCAGCAGCTTAGGGGGTTATGAGCAGTTCTTC. Translation: CASSLGGYEQFF. The whole variable domain, remainder taken from reference TRBV7-2 and TRBJ2-1, is GAGVSQSPSNKVTEKGKDVELRCDPISGHTALYWYRQSLGQGLEFLIYFQGNSAPDKSGLPSDRFSAERTGGSVSTLTIQRTQQEDSAVYLCASSLGGYEQFFGPGTRLTVL.